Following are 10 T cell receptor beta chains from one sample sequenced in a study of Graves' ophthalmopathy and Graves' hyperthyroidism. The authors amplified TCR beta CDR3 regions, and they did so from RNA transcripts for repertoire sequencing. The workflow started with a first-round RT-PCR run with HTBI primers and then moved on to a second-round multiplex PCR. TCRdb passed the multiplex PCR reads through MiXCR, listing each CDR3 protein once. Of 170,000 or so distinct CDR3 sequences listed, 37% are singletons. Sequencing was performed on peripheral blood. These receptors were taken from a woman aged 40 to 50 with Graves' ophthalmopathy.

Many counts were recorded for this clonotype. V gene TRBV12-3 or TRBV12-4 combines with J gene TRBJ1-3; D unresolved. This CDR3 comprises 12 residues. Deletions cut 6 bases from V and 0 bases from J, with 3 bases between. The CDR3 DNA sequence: TGTGCCAGCAGCGACTCTGGAAACACCATATATTTT. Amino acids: CASSDSGNTIYF.

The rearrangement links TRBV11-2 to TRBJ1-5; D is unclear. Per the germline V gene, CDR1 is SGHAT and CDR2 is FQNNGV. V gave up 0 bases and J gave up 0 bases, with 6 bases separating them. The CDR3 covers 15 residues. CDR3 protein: CASSLELYSNQPQHF. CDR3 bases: TGTGCCAGCAGCTTAGAACTGTATAGCAATCAGCCCCAGCATTTT.

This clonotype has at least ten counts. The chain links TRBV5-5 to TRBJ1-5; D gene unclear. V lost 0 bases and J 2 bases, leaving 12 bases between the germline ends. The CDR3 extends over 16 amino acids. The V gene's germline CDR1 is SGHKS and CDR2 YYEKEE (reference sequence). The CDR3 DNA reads TGTGCCAGCAGCTTGGTTTGGCAACCAGGCAATCAGCCCCAGCATTTT. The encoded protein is CASSLVWQPGNQPQHF. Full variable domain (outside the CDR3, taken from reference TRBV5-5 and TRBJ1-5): DAGVTQSPTHLIKTRGQQVTLRCSPISGHKSVSWYQQVLGQGPQFIFQYYEKEERGRGNFPDRFSARQFPNYSSELNVNALLLGDSALYLCASSLVWQPGNQPQHFGDGTRLSIL.

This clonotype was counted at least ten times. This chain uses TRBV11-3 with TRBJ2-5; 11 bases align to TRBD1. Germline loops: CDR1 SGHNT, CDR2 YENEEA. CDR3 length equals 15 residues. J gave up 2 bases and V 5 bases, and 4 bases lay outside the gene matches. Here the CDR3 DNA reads TGTGCCAGCAGCCAGTGGGACAGGGGGCAAGAGACCCAGTACTTC. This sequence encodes CASSQWDRGQETQYF.

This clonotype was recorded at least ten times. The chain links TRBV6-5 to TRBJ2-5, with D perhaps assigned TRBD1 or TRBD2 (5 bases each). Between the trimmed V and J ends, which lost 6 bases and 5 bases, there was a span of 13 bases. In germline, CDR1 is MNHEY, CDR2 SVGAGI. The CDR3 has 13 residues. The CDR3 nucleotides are TGTGCCAGCAGCGGCCCGTGGGGGGAGACCCAGTACTTC. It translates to CASSGPWGETQYF.

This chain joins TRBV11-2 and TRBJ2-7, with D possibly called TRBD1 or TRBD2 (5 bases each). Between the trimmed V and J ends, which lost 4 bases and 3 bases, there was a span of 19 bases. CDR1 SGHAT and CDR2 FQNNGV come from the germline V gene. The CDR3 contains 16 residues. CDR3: CASSSSGTSLIYEQYF. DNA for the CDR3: TGTGCCAGCAGCTCCTCAGGGACCTCCTTGATCTACGAGCAGTACTTC.

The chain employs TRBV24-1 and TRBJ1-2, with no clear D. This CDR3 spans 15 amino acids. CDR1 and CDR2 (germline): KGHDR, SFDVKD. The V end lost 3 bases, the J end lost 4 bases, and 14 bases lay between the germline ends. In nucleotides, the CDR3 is TGTGCCACCAGTGATACAGCAGTCAACATCTATGGCTACACCTTC. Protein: CATSDTAVNIYGYTF.

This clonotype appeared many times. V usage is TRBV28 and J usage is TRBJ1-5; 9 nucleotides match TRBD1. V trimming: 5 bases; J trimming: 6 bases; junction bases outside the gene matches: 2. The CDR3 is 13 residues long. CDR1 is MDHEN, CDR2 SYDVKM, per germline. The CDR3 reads CASSGTGPQPQHF. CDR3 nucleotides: TGTGCCAGCAGTGGGACAGGGCCTCAGCCCCAGCATTTT.

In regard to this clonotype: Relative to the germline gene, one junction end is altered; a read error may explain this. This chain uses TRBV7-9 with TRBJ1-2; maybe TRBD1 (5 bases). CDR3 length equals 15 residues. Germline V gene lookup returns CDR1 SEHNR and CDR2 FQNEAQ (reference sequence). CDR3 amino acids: CASSLMTAGHDGYTF. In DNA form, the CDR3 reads TGTGCCAGCAGCTTAATGACGGCAGGGCATGATGGTTACACCTTC.

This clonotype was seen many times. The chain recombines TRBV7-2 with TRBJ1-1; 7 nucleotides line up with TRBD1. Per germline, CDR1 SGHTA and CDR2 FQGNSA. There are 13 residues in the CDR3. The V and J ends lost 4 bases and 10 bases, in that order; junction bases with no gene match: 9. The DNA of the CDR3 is TGTGCCAGCAGCTCCCGACAGGGAGGGGGAGCTTTCTTT. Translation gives CASSSRQGGGAFF.